The 29 T cell receptor beta chains given below trace back to one sample, sequenced in a study of blood T cell repertoires in COVID-19. Using immunoSEQ multiplex PCR, the repertoire was profiled, and TCRdb retains in-frame clones only, with some absent. The sample gives around 100,000 clones, about 89% of which show up once; 17% is in the top ten. Sequenced sample: peripheral blood. The source of these receptors is a man in his fifties with acute or convalescent COVID-19.

J is TRBJ1-2 and V is TRBV7-9, with D possibly being TRBD1 (5 bases). Per germline, CDR1 SEHNR and CDR2 FQNEAQ (reference sequence). The CDR3 loop spans 8 amino acids. Trimming left V 8 bases short and J 14 bases short, with 9 bases between. DNA for the CDR3: TGTGCCAGCGGGGGGGTAACCTTC. The encoded protein is CASGGVTF.

CDR3 amino acids: CASSSYGTGDAGELFF. CDR3 coding DNA: TGTGCCAGCAGCTCCTATGGGACAGGGGACGCCGGGGAGCTGTTTTTT. The V and J genes are TRBV7-8 and TRBJ2-2, with 10 bases lining up with TRBD1. Germline CDR1 reads SGHVS; CDR2 reads FQNEAQ. The V gene end was trimmed by 4 bases and the J gene end by 6 bases; junction bases not matched to a gene: 8. The CDR3 sequence is 16 residues long.

DNA of the CDR3: TGTGCCAGCAGTTCCCCTGGACAGTTGAGCACTGAAGCTTTCTTT. This encodes CASSSPGQLSTEAFF. This chain links TRBV6-5 with TRBJ1-1, with D maybe TRBD1 (6 bases). V shed 4 bases and J shed 4 bases, with 16 bases lying between them. This CDR3 has 15 residues. Germline CDR1 MNHEY, CDR2 SVGAGI.

The rearrangement uses TRBV11-3 and TRBJ2-1; D possibly corresponds to TRBD2 (5 bases). V lost 7 bases and J 8 bases, leaving 18 bases between the germline ends. The CDR3 is 14 amino acids. Germline V gene data show CDR1 as SGHNT and CDR2 as YENEEA. The CDR3 DNA is TGTGCCAGCACCCTCCCGGCGTTGGGAGATGAGCAGTTCTTC. Translation: CASTLPALGDEQFF.

The V gene is TRBV10-3, the J gene TRBJ1-6; 7 nucleotides align to TRBD1. Trimming at V came to 3 bases and at J to 0 bases, leaving 2 bases not matched to a gene. CDR3 length: 16 amino acids. The germline V gene encodes CDR1 ENHRY and CDR2 SYGVKD. The DNA for the CDR3 is TGTGCCATCAGTGACAGGGGGAGCTCCTATAATTCACCCCTCCACTTT. Amino acid sequence: CAISDRGSSYNSPLHF.

V and J are TRBV5-4 and TRBJ1-2, with 8 bases fitting TRBD1. The CDR3 spans 14 residues. Germline loops: CDR1 SGHNT, CDR2 YYREEE (reference sequence). V lost 1 base, J lost 8 bases, and 7 bases stayed unmatched. This chain's CDR3 is CASSLPQGASGYTF. DNA for the CDR3: TGTGCCAGCAGCTTGCCCCAGGGGGCGTCGGGCTACACCTTC.

This chain joins TRBV27 and TRBJ1-5, with TRBD1 as a possible D gene (5 bases). This CDR3 is 17 amino acids long. In germline, CDR1 is MNHEY, CDR2 SMNVEV (reference sequence). V lost 5 bases and J lost 0, with 17 bases in between. The CDR3 loop reads CASSAFYTGYSNQPQHF. DNA for the CDR3: TGTGCCAGCAGTGCTTTCTACACAGGATATAGCAATCAGCCCCAGCATTTT.

The V call is TRBV4-1, the J call TRBJ2-1; possibly TRBD1 for D (5 bases). CDR3 size: 16 residues. CDR1 and CDR2 from the germline V gene are MGHRA and YSYEKL. V was cut by 3 bases and J by 0 bases, with 12 bases left in between. CDR3 sequence: CASSQWGLSSYNEQFF. The CDR3 region has the DNA TGCGCCAGCAGCCAGTGGGGCCTTAGCTCCTACAATGAGCAGTTCTTC.

V usage is TRBV19 and J usage is TRBJ2-7; TRBD1 is a possible D gene (6 bases). CDR1 is LNHDA, CDR2 SQIVND, per germline (reference sequence). Trimming cost V 5 bases and J 1 base, with 18 bases left between them. CDR3 length: 16 residues. CDR3 in amino acids: CASSPPSQGLSYEQYF. The CDR3 region has the DNA TGTGCCAGTAGTCCGCCCTCGCAGGGGCTGTCCTACGAGCAGTACTTC.

The J gene is TRBJ1-5, the V gene TRBV19; TRBD1 aligns across 10 bases. Germline V lookup: CDR1 LNHDA, CDR2 SQIVND (reference sequence). The CDR3 is 15 amino acids. Germline trimming cut 4 bases from V and 2 bases from J; bases unmatched to any gene: 2. The CDR3 DNA follows: TGTGCCAGTAGTACCGGACAGGGGGGCAATCAGCCCCAGCATTTT. This codes for CASSTGQGGNQPQHF.

The chain has TRBV6-2 or TRBV6-3 and TRBJ2-6, with D uncertain. Germline V gene data show CDR1 as MNHEY and CDR2 as SVGEGT. V lost 5 bases and J 9 bases, leaving 8 bases between the germline ends. This CDR3 is 12 amino acids long. CDR3 coding DNA: TGTGCCAGCAGTCAAAACAGCAACGTCCTGACTTTC. This translates into CASSQNSNVLTF.

This sequence joins TRBV6-5 and TRBJ1-1; 10 bases line up with TRBD1. Losses at the gene ends were 4 bases for V and 5 bases for J; bases not matched to a gene: 7. Looked up from germline, CDR1 is MNHEY and CDR2 is SVGAGI. The CDR3 contains 15 residues. CDR3 sequence reads: CASSWNRDRGTEAFF. The CDR3 DNA reads as TGTGCCAGCAGTTGGAACCGGGACAGGGGTACTGAAGCTTTCTTT.

The chain carries TRBV5-5 and TRBJ1-1; D might be TRBD1 (6 bases). Germline V lookup: CDR1 SGHKS, CDR2 YYEKEE (reference sequence). This CDR3 has 12 residues. Trimming pared 4 bases from V and 6 bases from J, leaving 10 bases between. The chain's CDR3 is CASSLGHSEAFF. The CDR3 DNA sequence: TGTGCCAGCAGCCTGGGACATTCTGAAGCTTTCTTT. Variable domain in full (rest from reference TRBV5-5 and TRBJ1-1): DAGVTQSPTHLIKTRGQQVTLRCSPISGHKSVSWYQQVLGQGPQFIFQYYEKEERGRGNFPDRFSARQFPNYSSELNVNALLLGDSALYLCASSLGHSEAFFGQGTRLTVV.

V gene TRBV7-8 combines with J gene TRBJ2-3; tentatively, D is TRBD1 (6 bases). Between the trimmed V and J ends, which lost 0 bases and 0 bases, there was a span of 7 bases. The CDR3 is 15 amino acids. The germline V gene has CDR1 SGHVS and CDR2 FQNEAQ. The CDR3 DNA is TGTGCCAGCAGCTTAGCCCAGGGGAGCACAGATACGCAGTATTTT. Its protein is CASSLAQGSTDTQYF.

V is TRBV30 and J is TRBJ1-2; D gene ambiguous. V lost 0 bases to trimming and J lost 4 bases, with 18 bases between them. Germline assignment: CDR1 GTSNPN and CDR2 SVGIG (reference sequence). The CDR3 extends over 16 amino acids. The CDR3 is CAWSVSLAALLYGYTF. DNA for the CDR3: TGTGCCTGGAGTGTATCGTTAGCTGCGCTTCTCTATGGCTACACCTTC. The full variable domain, in which reference TRBV30 and TRBJ1-2 provide the parts outside the CDR3, is SQTIHQWPATLVQPVGSPLSLECTVEGTSNPNLYWYRQAAGRGLQLLFYSVGIGQISSEVPQNLSASRPQDRQFILSSKKLLLSDSGFYLCAWSVSLAALLYGYTFGSGTRLTVV.

CDR3: CASSQDRGGENVHLLSNQPQHF. CDR3 coding DNA: TGTGCCAGCAGCCAAGATCGGGGGGGGGAGAATGTCCACTTACTTAGCAATCAGCCCCAGCATTTT. This chain connects TRBV3-1 (or the pseudogene TRBV3-2) to TRBJ1-5; a weak D match, TRBD1 (5 bases). CDR3 size: 22 residues. The V end lost 0 bases, the J end lost 0 bases, and 27 bases lay between the germline ends. Germline values: CDR1 LGHDT, CDR2 YNNKEL (reference sequence).

This chain joins TRBV11-2 and TRBJ1-2, with a tentative D call TRBD1 (6 bases). The germline V and J ends were trimmed by 6 bases and 0 bases, with 11 bases remaining between them. CDR1 SGHAT and CDR2 FQNNGV come from the germline V gene. The length of the CDR3 is 14 residues. The CDR3 nucleotides are TGTGCCAGCAGGCAGACAGGTGCTAACTATGGCTACACCTTC. It encodes CASRQTGANYGYTF. Variable domain in full (rest from reference TRBV11-2 and TRBJ1-2): EAGVAQSPRYKIIEKRQSVAFWCNPISGHATLYWYQQILGQGPKLLIQFQNNGVVDDSQLPKDRFSAERLKGVDSTLKIQPAKLEDSAVYLCASRQTGANYGYTFGSGTRLTVV.

V and J are TRBV5-1 and TRBJ1-1; D remains unclear. The ends were cut back, 5 bases at V and 1 base at J, with 12 bases in the middle. The CDR3 totals 14 residues. Germline V gene lookup returns CDR1 SGHRS and CDR2 YFSETQ. This CDR3 is CASRPTTQNTEAFF. The CDR3 bases are TGCGCCAGCAGGCCAACGACACAGAACACTGAAGCTTTCTTT.

The J gene is TRBJ1-2, the V gene TRBV7-9; weak D call: TRBD1 (6 bases). The CDR3 extends over 14 amino acids. The germline CDR1 and CDR2 sequences are SEHNR and FQNEAQ (reference sequence). Between the trimmed V and J ends, which lost 2 bases and 1 base, there was a span of 8 bases. CDR3 protein: CASSLQGSNYGYTF. DNA of the CDR3: TGTGCCAGCAGCTTACAGGGGAGTAACTATGGCTACACCTTC.

The chain couples TRBV28 to TRBJ1-3; D possibly corresponds to TRBD1 (6 bases). This CDR3 region has 14 residues. V was pared by 8 bases and J by 4 bases, with 15 bases between. Germline assignment: CDR1 MDHEN and CDR2 SYDVKM. In DNA, the CDR3 is TGTGCCAGCCTTCCAGGGGTTGGGGGAAACACCATATATTTT. Translated, it gives CASLPGVGGNTIYF.

The rearrangement links TRBV28 to TRBJ1-1; TRBD1 might be the D (6 bases). Trimming pared 4 bases from V and 6 bases from J, leaving 15 bases between. Germline CDR1 is MDHEN and CDR2 is SYDVKM. This CDR3 is built from 14 residues. The chain's CDR3 is CASSSPGDMAEAFF. CDR3 nucleotides: TGTGCCAGCAGTTCTCCAGGGGATATGGCTGAAGCTTTCTTT. The whole variable domain, remainder taken from reference TRBV28 and TRBJ1-1, is DVKVTQSSRYLVKRTGEKVFLECVQDMDHENMFWYRQDPGLGLRLIYFSYDVKMKEKGDIPEGYSVSREKKERFSLILESASTNQTSMYLCASSSPGDMAEAFFGQGTRLTVV.

This rearrangement joins TRBV7-9 to TRBJ1-4; 9 bases fit TRBD1. CDR1 is SEHNR and CDR2 is FQNEAQ in the germline V gene (reference sequence). The CDR3 sequence is 15 residues long. The junction had 7 bases not matched to a gene; V was cut back by 4 bases and J by 7 bases. CDR3 in DNA: TGTGCCAGCAGCTCAAAGGGACAGGGTGGTGAAAAACTGTTTTTT. Protein product: CASSSKGQGGEKLFF.

The rearrangement links TRBV2 to TRBJ2-1; 14 bases fit TRBD2. Germline CDR1 is SNHLY and CDR2 is FYNNEI. After removal of 6 bases from V and 6 bases from J, the junction contained 10 bases not matched to a gene. The CDR3 loop spans 17 amino acids. The CDR3 bases are TGTGCCAGCAGAGAAACCGGGACTAGCGGGGGTCGCAATGAGCAGTTCTTC. It yields the protein CASRETGTSGGRNEQFF.

The chain employs TRBV6-5 and TRBJ2-2, with D perhaps TRBD2 (5 bases). Trimming took 7 bases from V and 1 from J, leaving 13 bases between them. Germline lookup yields CDR1 MNHEY and CDR2 SVGAGI. This CDR3 has 15 residues. CDR3 nucleotide sequence: TGTGCCAGCAATACTTTGGCGGGGAACACCGGGGAGCTGTTTTTT. The encoded protein is CASNTLAGNTGELFF.

The chain carries TRBV9 and TRBJ2-2; TRBD2 is a possible D gene (5 bases). The ends were cut back, 0 bases at V and 7 bases at J, with 10 bases in the middle. CDR3 length: 14 residues. Germline V gene data show CDR1 as SGDLS and CDR2 as YYNGEE. The CDR3 DNA reads TGTGCCAGCAGCGTAGGAGGGTTGTTCGGGGAGCTGTTTTTT. This gives the protein CASSVGGLFGELFF.

V gene TRBV5-1 combines with J gene TRBJ2-5; 7 nucleotides line up with TRBD2. There are 14 residues in the CDR3. With V trimmed by 3 bases and J by 1 base, 3 bases remained unmatched. Looked up from germline, CDR1 is SGHRS and CDR2 is YFSETQ. CDR3 DNA: TGCGCCAGCAGCTCAGGGAGGGGCCAAGAGACCCAGTACTTC. This translates into CASSSGRGQETQYF.

This clone was detected only once. V gene TRBV29-1 combines with J gene TRBJ1-4; a possible D gene is TRBD1 (6 bases). With 4 bases removed from V and 3 bases from J, the gap between germline ends came to 9 bases. The CDR3 is 13 amino acids. Germline V gene sequence: CDR1 SQVTM, CDR2 ANQGSEA. Written as DNA, the CDR3 is TGCAGCGTTGTGAGGACAGCTAATGAAAAACTGTTTTTT. Translated: CSVVRTANEKLFF.

This chain connects TRBV7-2 to TRBJ2-3; 7 nucleotides match TRBD2. From germline, CDR1 is SGHTA and CDR2 FQGNSA. V was clipped by 5 bases and J by 0 bases; unmatched bases: 5. The length of the CDR3 is 15 residues. CDR3 protein: CASSQRRGSTDTQYF. As DNA, the CDR3 is TGTGCCAGCAGCCAACGGCGGGGGAGCACAGATACGCAGTATTTT.

The rearrangement joins TRBV6-2 or TRBV6-3 to TRBJ1-2, with D unclear. This CDR3 has 13 residues. In germline, CDR1 is MNHEY, CDR2 SVGEGT. V lost 5 bases and J 3 bases, leaving 10 bases between the germline ends. As DNA, the CDR3 is TGTGCCAGCAGTCCCCCTCTATACTATGGCTACACCTTC. This gives the protein CASSPPLYYGYTF.